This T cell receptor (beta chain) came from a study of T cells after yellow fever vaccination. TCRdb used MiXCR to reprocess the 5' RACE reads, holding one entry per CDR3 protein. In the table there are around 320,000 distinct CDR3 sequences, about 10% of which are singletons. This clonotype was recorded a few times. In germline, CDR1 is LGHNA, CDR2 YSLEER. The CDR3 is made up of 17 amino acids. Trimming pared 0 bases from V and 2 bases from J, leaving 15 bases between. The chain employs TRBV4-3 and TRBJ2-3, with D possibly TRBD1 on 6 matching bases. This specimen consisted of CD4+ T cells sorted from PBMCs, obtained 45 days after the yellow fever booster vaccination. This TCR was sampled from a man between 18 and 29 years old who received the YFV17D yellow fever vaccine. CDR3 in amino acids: CASSQDSGHTDTDTQYF. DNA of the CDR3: TGCGCCAGCAGCCAAGATTCGGGACACACCGACACAGATACGCAGTATTTT.